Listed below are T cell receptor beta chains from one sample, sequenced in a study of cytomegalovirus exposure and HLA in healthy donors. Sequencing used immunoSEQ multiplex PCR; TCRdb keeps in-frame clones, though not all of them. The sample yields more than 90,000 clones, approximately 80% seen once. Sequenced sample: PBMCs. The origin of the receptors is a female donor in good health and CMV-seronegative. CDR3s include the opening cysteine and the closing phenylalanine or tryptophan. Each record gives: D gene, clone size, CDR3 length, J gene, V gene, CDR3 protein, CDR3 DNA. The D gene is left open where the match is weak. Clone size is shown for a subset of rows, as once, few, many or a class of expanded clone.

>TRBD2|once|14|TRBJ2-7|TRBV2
CASSEVASGYEQYF
TGTGCCAGCAGTGAAGTGGCTAGCGGCTACGAGCAGTACTTC
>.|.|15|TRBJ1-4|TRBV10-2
CASLEGSATNEKLFF
TGCGCCAGCCTAGAGGGCTCCGCAACTAATGAAAAACTGTTTTTT
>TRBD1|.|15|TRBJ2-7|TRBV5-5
CASSFKDRGLWEQYF
TGTGCCAGCAGCTTCAAGGACAGGGGGCTTTGGGAGCAGTACTTC
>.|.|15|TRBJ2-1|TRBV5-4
CASSLESGVYNEQFF
TGTGCCAGCAGCTTGGAGAGCGGAGTTTACAATGAGCAGTTCTTC
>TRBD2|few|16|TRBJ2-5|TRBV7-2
CASSLMLAGVSETQYF
TGTGCCAGCAGCTTAATGCTAGCGGGGGTATCAGAGACCCAGTACTTC
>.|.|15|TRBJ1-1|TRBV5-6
CASSLIQGMNTEAFF
TGTGCCAGCAGCTTAATTCAGGGGATGAACACTGAAGCTTTCTTT
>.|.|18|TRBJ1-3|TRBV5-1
CASSLGSRWDNSGNTIYF
TGCGCCAGCAGCTTGGGCTCCCGTTGGGACAACTCTGGAAACACCATATATTTT
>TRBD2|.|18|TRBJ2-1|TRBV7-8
CASSLVRTSGRTRNEQFF
TGTGCCAGCAGCTTAGTCCGAACTAGCGGGAGGACACGGAATGAGCAGTTCTTC
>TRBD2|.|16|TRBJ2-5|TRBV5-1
CASSLAPGRGVETQYF
TGCGCCAGCAGCTTGGCCCCGGGACGGGGGGTGGAGACCCAGTACTTC
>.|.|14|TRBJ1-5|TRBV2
CASSVGQAHQPQHF
TGTGCCAGCAGTGTGGGGCAGGCTCATCAGCCCCAGCATTTT
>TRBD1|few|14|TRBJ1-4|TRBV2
CASSDGQGAEKLFF
TGTGCCAGCAGTGACGGACAGGGGGCTGAAAAACTGTTTTTT
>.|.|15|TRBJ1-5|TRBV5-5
CASSLENAGVQPQHF
TGTGCCAGCAGCTTGGAGAATGCAGGGGTTCAGCCCCAGCATTTT
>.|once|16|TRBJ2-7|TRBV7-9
CSSSLEPGQRTYEQYF
TGTTCCAGCAGCTTAGAGCCGGGACAAAGAACCTACGAGCAGTACTTC
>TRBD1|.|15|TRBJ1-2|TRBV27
CASSLTGTANYGYTF
TGTGCCAGCAGTCTCACAGGGACAGCTAACTATGGCTACACCTTC
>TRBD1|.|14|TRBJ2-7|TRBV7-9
CSSSLGTGGYEQYF
TGTTCCAGCAGCTTAGGGACAGGGGGGTACGAGCAGTACTTC
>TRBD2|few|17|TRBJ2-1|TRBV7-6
CASSSVVAGVVHNEQFF
TGTGCCAGCAGCTCCGTGGTAGCGGGTGTGGTACACAATGAGCAGTTCTTC
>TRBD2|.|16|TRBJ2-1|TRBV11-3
CASSLEVSGVYNEQFF
TGTGCCAGCAGCTTAGAGGTTAGCGGGGTCTACAATGAGCAGTTCTTC
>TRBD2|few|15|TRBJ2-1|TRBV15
CATSSGTSSYNEQFF
TGTGCCACCAGCAGCGGGACTAGCTCCTACAATGAGCAGTTCTTC
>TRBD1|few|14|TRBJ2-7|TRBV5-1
CASSLDRGSYEQYF
TGCGCCAGCAGCTTGGACAGGGGCTCTTACGAGCAGTACTTC
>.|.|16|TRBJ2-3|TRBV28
CASSPPRIMFTDTQYF
TGTGCCAGCAGCCCCCCCAGGATAATGTTCACAGATACGCAGTATTTT
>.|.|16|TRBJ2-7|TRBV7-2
CASSQATGGDSYEQYF
TGTGCCAGCAGCCAAGCCACGGGGGGCGACTCCTACGAGCAGTACTTC
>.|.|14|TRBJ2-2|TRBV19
CASSIGGGDGELFF
TGTGCCAGTAGTATTGGTGGAGGGGACGGGGAGCTGTTTTTT
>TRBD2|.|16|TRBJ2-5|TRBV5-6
CASSLLMAGREETQYF
TGTGCCAGCAGCTTGCTAATGGCAGGGAGGGAAGAGACCCAGTACTTC
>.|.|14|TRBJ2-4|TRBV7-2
CASKRDLAKNIQYF
TGTGCCAGCAAACGGGATTTAGCCAAAAACATTCAGTACTTC
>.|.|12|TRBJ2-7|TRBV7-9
CASSLVAYEQYF
TGTGCCAGCAGCTTAGTAGCCTACGAGCAGTACTTC
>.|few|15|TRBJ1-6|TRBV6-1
CASSEGTARNSPLHF
TGTGCCAGCAGTGAAGGGACAGCTCGCAATTCACCCCTCCACTTT
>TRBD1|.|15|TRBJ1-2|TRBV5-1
CASSLEQGGSYGYTF
TGCGCCAGCAGCTTGGAACAGGGGGGGAGCTATGGCTACACCTTC
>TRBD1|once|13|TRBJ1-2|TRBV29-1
CSATGGVIGGYTF
TGCAGCGCTACAGGGGGCGTAATCGGAGGCTACACCTTC
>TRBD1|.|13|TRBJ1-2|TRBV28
CASSSQGDYGYTF
TGTGCCAGCAGCTCTCAGGGGGACTATGGCTACACCTTC
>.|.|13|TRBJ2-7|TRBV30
CAWDRTTTYEQYF
TGTGCCTGGGACAGGACCACAACCTACGAGCAGTACTTC
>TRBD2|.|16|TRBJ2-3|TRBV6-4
CASSDSTSGGADTQYF
TGTGCCAGCAGTGACTCGACTAGCGGGGGAGCAGATACGCAGTATTTT
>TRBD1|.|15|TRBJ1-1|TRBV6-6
CASSYPDRARTEAFF
TGTGCCAGCAGTTACCCCGACAGGGCCAGGACTGAAGCTTTCTTT
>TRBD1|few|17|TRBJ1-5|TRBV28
CASTALTGGASNQPQHF
TGTGCCAGCACCGCCCTAACAGGGGGCGCGAGCAATCAGCCCCAGCATTTT
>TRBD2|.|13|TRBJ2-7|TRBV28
CASSLGRVYEQYF
TGTGCCAGCAGTTTGGGGAGGGTCTACGAGCAGTACTTC
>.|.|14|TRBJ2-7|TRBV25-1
CASSDSALGYEQYF
TGTGCCAGCAGTGACTCGGCCTTGGGCTACGAGCAGTACTTC
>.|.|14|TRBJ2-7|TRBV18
CASSPMEGSYEQYF
TGTGCCAGCTCACCGATGGAGGGCTCCTACGAGCAGTACTTC
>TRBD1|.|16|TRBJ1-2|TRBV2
CASRAGQGVLNYGYTF
TGTGCCAGCAGGGCGGGACAGGGGGTCTTAAACTATGGCTACACCTTC
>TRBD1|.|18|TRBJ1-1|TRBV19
CASSTAYWTGVKTAEAFF
TGTGCCAGTAGTACCGCCTACTGGACAGGGGTGAAGACTGCTGAAGCTTTCTTT
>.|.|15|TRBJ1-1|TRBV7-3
CASSSRAGEGTEAFF
TGTGCCAGCAGCTCACGGGCGGGTGAGGGTACTGAAGCTTTCTTT
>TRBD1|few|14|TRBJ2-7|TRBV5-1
CASSSDRGNHEQYF
TGCGCCAGCAGCTCGGACAGGGGTAATCACGAGCAGTACTTC
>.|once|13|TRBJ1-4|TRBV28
CTSKAQTNEKLFF
TGTACCAGCAAAGCCCAAACTAATGAAAAACTGTTTTTT
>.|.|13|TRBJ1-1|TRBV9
CASSAGENTEAFF
TGTGCCAGCAGCGCGGGGGAAAACACTGAAGCTTTCTTT
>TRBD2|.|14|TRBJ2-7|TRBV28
CASSLRGGLGEQYF
TGTGCCAGCAGCCTCCGGGGGGGGCTGGGCGAGCAGTACTTC
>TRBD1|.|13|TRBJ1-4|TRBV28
CASITGESEKLFF
TGTGCCAGCATCACAGGGGAGAGTGAAAAACTGTTTTTT
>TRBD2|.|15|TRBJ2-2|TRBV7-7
CASSREGLATGELFF
TGTGCTAGCAGCCGAGAGGGACTAGCAACCGGGGAGCTGTTTTTT
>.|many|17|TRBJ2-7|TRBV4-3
CASSQDLGGGAGYEQYF
TGCGCCAGCAGCCAAGATTTAGGGGGAGGGGCAGGCTACGAGCAGTACTTC
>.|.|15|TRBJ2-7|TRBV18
CASSPPARGAGEQYF
TGTGCCAGCTCACCACCCGCCCGGGGGGCCGGCGAGCAGTACTTC
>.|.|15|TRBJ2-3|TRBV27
CASSFREGSTDTQYF
TGTGCCAGCAGTTTCCGGGAAGGGTCCACAGATACGCAGTATTTT
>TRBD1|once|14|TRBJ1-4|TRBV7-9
CASSPGGQIEKLFF
TGTGCCAGCAGCCCAGGGGGCCAAATTGAAAAACTGTTTTTT
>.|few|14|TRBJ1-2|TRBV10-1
CASSELGEDYGYTF
TGCGCCAGCAGTGAGTTGGGTGAGGACTATGGCTACACCTTC
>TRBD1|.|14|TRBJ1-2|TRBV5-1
CASSLVQGVYGYTF
TGCGCCAGCAGCTTGGTGCAGGGGGTGTATGGCTACACCTTC
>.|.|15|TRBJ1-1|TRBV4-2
CASSQDWRGNTEAFF
TGTGCCAGCAGCCAAGATTGGCGGGGTAACACTGAAGCTTTCTTT
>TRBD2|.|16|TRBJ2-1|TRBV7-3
CANSAQLAAPLNEQFF
TGTGCCAACAGCGCCCAACTAGCGGCGCCCCTCAATGAGCAGTTCTTC